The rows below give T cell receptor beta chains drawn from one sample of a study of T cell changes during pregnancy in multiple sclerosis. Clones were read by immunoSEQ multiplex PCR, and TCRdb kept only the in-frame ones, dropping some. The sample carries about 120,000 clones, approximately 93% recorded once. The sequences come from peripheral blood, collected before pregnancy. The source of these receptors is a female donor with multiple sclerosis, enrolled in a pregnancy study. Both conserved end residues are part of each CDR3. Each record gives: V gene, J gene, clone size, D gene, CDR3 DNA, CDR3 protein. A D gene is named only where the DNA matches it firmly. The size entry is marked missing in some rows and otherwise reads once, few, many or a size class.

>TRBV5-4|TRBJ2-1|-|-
TGTGCCAGCAGCTTGGTTCCCTCGACAGGCACCTACAATGAGCAGTTCTTC
CASSLVPSTGTYNEQFF
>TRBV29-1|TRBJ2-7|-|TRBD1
TGCAGCGTGGACTCCGGGACAGGGAACGAGCAGTACTTC
CSVDSGTGNEQYF
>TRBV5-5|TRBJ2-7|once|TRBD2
TGTGCCAGCAGCTGGGGTTCGAGCGGGGGGGCCGACGAGCAGTACTTC
CASSWGSSGGADEQYF
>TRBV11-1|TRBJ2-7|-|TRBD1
TGTGCCAGCAGCTTAACCGGGACAGGGGGGACCTACGAGCAGTACTTC
CASSLTGTGGTYEQYF
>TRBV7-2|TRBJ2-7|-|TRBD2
TGTGCCAGCAGCGGCCGCGGGGGGCCCTACGAGCAGTACTTC
CASSGRGGPYEQYF
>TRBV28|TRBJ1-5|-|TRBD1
TGTGCCAGCAGGAGGACAGGGGCGAATCAGCCCCAGCATTTT
CASRRTGANQPQHF
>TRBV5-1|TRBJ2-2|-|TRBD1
TGCGCCAGCAGCTCGTTAGGGACAGGGGGCCTCACCGGGGAGCTGTTTTTT
CASSSLGTGGLTGELFF
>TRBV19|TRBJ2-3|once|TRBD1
TGTGCCAGTAGTATGGGACAGGGGTCGACAGATACGCAGTATTTT
CASSMGQGSTDTQYF
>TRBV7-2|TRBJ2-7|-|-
TGTGCCAGCAGCTTCCGAGGGAATACCAACGAGCAGTACTTC
CASSFRGNTNEQYF
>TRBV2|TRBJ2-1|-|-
TGTGCCAGCAGTGGACTGGGAGTGTATGCGAATGAGCAGTTCTTC
CASSGLGVYANEQFF
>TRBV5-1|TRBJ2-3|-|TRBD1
TGCGCCAGCAGCTTGGCGGGACAGGGGGCTAAAGATACGCAGTATTTT
CASSLAGQGAKDTQYF
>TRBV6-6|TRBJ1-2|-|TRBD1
TGTGCCAGCAGCCCCCCCGACAGGGGAGATGGCTACACCTTC
CASSPPDRGDGYTF
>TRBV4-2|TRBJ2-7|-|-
TGTGCCAGCAGCCAAGATAACAGGCGCGAGCAGTACTTC
CASSQDNRREQYF
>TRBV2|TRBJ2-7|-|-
TGTGCCAGCAGCGGTTACGAGCAGTACTTC
CASSGYEQYF
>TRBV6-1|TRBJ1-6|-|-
TGTGCCATAAGCCAGGGGCGAATAGAATCACCCCTCCACTTT
CAISQGRIESPLHF
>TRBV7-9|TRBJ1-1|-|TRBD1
TGTGCCAGCAGCTTGAGAAGAACCAGGGGGTTTGGGCAAAGTGAAGCTTTCTTT
CASSLRRTRGFGQSEAFF
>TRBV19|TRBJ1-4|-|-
TGTGCCAGTAGTAGGCGGGCCGGCGGTGAAAAACTGTTTTTT
CASSRRAGGEKLFF
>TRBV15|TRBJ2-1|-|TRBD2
TGTGCCACCTCTCGGGGACTAGCGCCGAATGAGCAGTTCTTC
CATSRGLAPNEQFF
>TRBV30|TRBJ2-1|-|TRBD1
TGTGCCTGGAGTGCCTACCGGGACAGGGGCTACAATGAGCAGTTCTTC
CAWSAYRDRGYNEQFF
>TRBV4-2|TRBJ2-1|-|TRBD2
TGTGCCAGCAGTCCTCCCGGGACTAGCGGACCATACAATGAGCAGTTCTTC
CASSPPGTSGPYNEQFF
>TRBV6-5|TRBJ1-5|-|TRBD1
TGTGCCAGCAGGGGACAGGGCATGAATCAGCCCCAGCATTTT
CASRGQGMNQPQHF
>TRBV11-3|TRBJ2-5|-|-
TGTGCCAGCAGCTTAGATCTCCGGCAGACTCAAGAGACCCAGTACTTC
CASSLDLRQTQETQYF
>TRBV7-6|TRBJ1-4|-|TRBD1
TGTGCCAGCAGCGGGCGACAGGGGAATGAAAAACTGTTTTTT
CASSGRQGNEKLFF
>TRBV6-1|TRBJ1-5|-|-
TGTGCCAGCAGAGAGAGGAGGACCAGCAATCAGCCCCAGCATTTT
CASRERRTSNQPQHF
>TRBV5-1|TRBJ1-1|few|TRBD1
TGCGCCAGCAGAAGCCAGGGGGCAAGAACTGAAGCTTTCTTT
CASRSQGARTEAFF
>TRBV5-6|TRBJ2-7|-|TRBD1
TGTGCCAGCAGCTCACCCGGACAGGGGACCTCCTACGAGCAGTACTTC
CASSSPGQGTSYEQYF
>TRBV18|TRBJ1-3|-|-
TGTGCCAGCTCACCATTGCCAGCGTCTGGAAACACCATATATTTT
CASSPLPASGNTIYF
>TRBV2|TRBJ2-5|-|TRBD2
TGTGCCAGCATCGGACTAGCGGGGGGTGAGACCCAGTACTTC
CASIGLAGGETQYF
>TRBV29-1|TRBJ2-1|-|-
TGCAGCGCCTTCGCGGGTTCCCGCTACAATGAGCAGTTCTTC
CSAFAGSRYNEQFF
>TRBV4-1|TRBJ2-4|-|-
TGCGCCAGCAGCCAAGCTATCGCGGGAGCCAAAAACATTCAGTACTTC
CASSQAIAGAKNIQYF
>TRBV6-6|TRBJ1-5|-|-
TGTGCCAGCAGTGCCCAGTATAGCAATCAGCCCCAGCATTTT
CASSAQYSNQPQHF
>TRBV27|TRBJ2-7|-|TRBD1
TGTGCCAGCAGTTCAAGGACAGGGAACGAGCAGTACTTC
CASSSRTGNEQYF
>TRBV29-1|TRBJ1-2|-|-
TGCAGCGTTGAAGATCGTGTCACCCTGAGGGGCTACACCTTC
CSVEDRVTLRGYTF
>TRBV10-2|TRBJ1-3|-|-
TGCGCCAGCAGTGATCCCTCCGTCGGAAACACCATATATTTT
CASSDPSVGNTIYF
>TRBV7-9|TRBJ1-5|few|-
TGTGCCAGCAGCCCCGGACAGTATCAGCCCCAGCATTTT
CASSPGQYQPQHF
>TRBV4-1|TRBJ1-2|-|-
TGCGCCAGCAGCCAAGAAGACCAGGGGCTCTATGGCTACACCTTC
CASSQEDQGLYGYTF